This is a list of T cell receptor beta chains from one sample in a study of OX40 agonist ivuxolimab in advanced cancers. Only in-frame clones appear in the TCRdb table, and some are missing; sequencing was by immunoSEQ multiplex PCR. Of 15,000 to 20,000 clones in the sample, roughly 84% were seen once. The material was CD4+ or CD8+ T cells sorted from blood, obtained in a trial of the OX40 agonist ivuxolimab. The receptors come from an adult with an advanced solid tumor such as melanoma, head and neck, liver or kidney cancer. Each CDR3 is given with its conserved first and last residue. D genes are given only for firm matches. The size field is filled for only some rows; it gives once, few, many or a size class.

d_gene | abundance | j_gene | v_gene | CDR3nt | CDR3aa
- | - | TRBJ2-3 | TRBV7-3 | TGTGCCAGCAGCTCCGACCCTCACACAGATACGCAGTATTTT | CASSSDPHTDTQYF
- | - | TRBJ1-3 | TRBV19 | TGTGCCAGTACCGAGGGCGCGCCTAGAAACACCATATATTTT | CASTEGAPRNTIYF
- | - | TRBJ2-2 | TRBV18 | TGTGCCAGCTCACCAAGGGCCAGCACCGGGGAGCTGTTTTTT | CASSPRASTGELFF
TRBD2 | - | TRBJ2-1 | TRBV29-1 | TGCAGCGCTAGGGAGGGGCTGGGACTAGCGGACAATGAGCAGTTCTTC | CSAREGLGLADNEQFF
TRBD2 | - | TRBJ2-3 | TRBV4-3 | TGCGCCAGCAGCCATCCTGGACTAGCGGGGGCCCGGGGTACGCAGTATTTT | CASSHPGLAGARGTQYF
- | - | TRBJ1-5 | TRBV30 | TGTGCCTGGAGTGGCAAAGGCAGGGGAACTAATAGCAATCAGCCCCAGCATTTT | CAWSGKGRGTNSNQPQHF
- | - | TRBJ1-2 | TRBV7-2 | TGTGCCAGCAGCCCGGGACCTTCCTATGGCTACACCTTC | CASSPGPSYGYTF
- | - | TRBJ2-7 | TRBV7-2 | TGTGCCAGCAGCTTATTTCCAGCCTCCTACGAGCAGTACTTC | CASSLFPASYEQYF
- | once | TRBJ1-1 | TRBV15 | TGTGCCACCAGCAGAGATCTGGGGAGAGGAACTGAAGCTTTCTTT | CATSRDLGRGTEAFF
- | - | TRBJ1-1 | TRBV5-1 | TGCGCCAGCAGCTGGGCCTCGGCCACTTCCTCAGGCGCTTTCTTT | CASSWASATSSGAFF
- | - | TRBJ1-3 | TRBV5-4 | TGTGCCAGCAGCTCCCCACTCCGAAGCTCTGGAAACACCATATATTTT | CASSSPLRSSGNTIYF
- | - | TRBJ2-5 | TRBV4-3 | TGCGCCAGCAGCCAAGGTCGGTCTTCCGGAGGAGAGACCCAGTACTTC | CASSQGRSSGGETQYF
- | - | TRBJ1-2 | TRBV6-5 | TGTGCCAGCAGTTACTCGTCAGGGTCTTCCTATGGCTACACCTTC | CASSYSSGSSYGYTF
- | - | TRBJ1-2 | TRBV5-1 | TGCGCCAGCAGCTTGCCTGGTGGGGATGGCGACACCTTC | CASSLPGGDGDTF
TRBD2 | - | TRBJ2-5 | TRBV10-3 | TGTGCCATCAGCGAACCGGGTGCGGGAGTGGAGACCCAGTACTTC | CAISEPGAGVETQYF
- | - | TRBJ1-5 | TRBV7-8 | TGTGCCAGCAGCCCTGGCCGAAATCAGCCCCAGCATTTT | CASSPGRNQPQHF
TRBD2 | - | TRBJ2-1 | TRBV10-3 | TGTGCCATCAGTGCCCAGACTAGCGGAGTTTACAATGAGCAGTTCTTC | CAISAQTSGVYNEQFF
- | once | TRBJ1-6 | TRBV28 | TGTGCCAGCACCTGGTCGCGTGGGGTAGTGTCACCCCTCCACTTT | CASTWSRGVVSPLHF
TRBD1 | - | TRBJ1-4 | TRBV5-1 | TGCGCCAGCAGCCTGATGGCGACAGGGGGGGGTGAAAAACTGTTTTTT | CASSLMATGGGEKLFF
TRBD1 | - | TRBJ1-1 | TRBV27 | TGTGCCAGCAGTTTTAGTGGGCAGGGGGCGACTGAAGCTTTCTTT | CASSFSGQGATEAFF
- | - | TRBJ1-2 | TRBV6-1 | TGTGCCAGCAGTGATCCAAGGCAGGGCAATTATGGCTACACCTTC | CASSDPRQGNYGYTF
- | - | TRBJ1-4 | TRBV6-1 | TGTGCCAGCAGTGGAGACAGCCTGGCAACTAATGAAAAACTGTTTTTT | CASSGDSLATNEKLFF
TRBD1 | - | TRBJ2-5 | TRBV7-2 | TGTGCCAGCAGCCTCCGGGACAGGGCGGAGACCCAGTACTTC | CASSLRDRAETQYF
- | - | TRBJ1-5 | TRBV6-5 | TGTGCCAGCAGTGCTGGGGGCTCCGGTCAGCCCCAGCATTTT | CASSAGGSGQPQHF